This record covers a single T cell receptor beta chain. The data belong to a study of cytomegalovirus exposure and HLA in healthy donors. The CDR3 totals 15 residues. Germline loops: CDR1 MNHEY, CDR2 SMNVEV (reference sequence). V shed 5 bases, J shed 0 bases, and the junction held 3 bases outside the gene matches. The PCR had 60 Vbeta and 13 Jbeta primers. In the authors' workflow: About 11 million of the roughly 77 million unique TCR beta chains counted in a later analysis were shared. Profiled with immunoSEQ multiplex PCR; TCRdb holds only in-frame clones, not every one. V and J calls and clone size are given by that table; D and trimming were obtained from the DNA. This sample has 100,000 or so clones, with under 80% found just once.

This clonotype originated in a man aged 35-49 years in good health and CMV-seronegative. Sequenced sample: PBMCs. This chain uses TRBV27 with TRBJ1-4; 7 nucleotides agree with TRBD1. DNA for the CDR3: TGTGCCAGCAGTCCACAGGGGACAACTAATGAAAAACTGTTTTTT. This gives the protein CASSPQGTTNEKLFF.